This TCR beta chain comes out of a study of blood T cell repertoires in COVID-19. For the study at large: Specimens from acute and convalescent COVID-19 originated in the United States, Italy and Spain.

Sequencing used immunoSEQ multiplex PCR; TCRdb keeps in-frame clones, though not all of them. Of tens of thousands of clones detected, 65% to 85% appear once; the ten largest clones hold about 4.8%. The V and J ends lost 0 bases and 0 bases, in that order; junction bases with no gene match: 6. The CDR3 sequence is 17 residues long. Germline values: CDR1 SGHRS, CDR2 YFSETQ. Sequencing input: peripheral blood. The clonotype was recovered from a woman of 80 years or more with active or convalescent COVID-19. The chain recombines TRBV5-1 with TRBJ2-3, with 8 bases matching TRBD2. CDR3 bases: TGCGCCAGCAGCTTGGCTAATAGCGGGACTAGCACAGATACGCAGTATTTT. Encoded protein: CASSLANSGTSTDTQYF.